The sequence of this TCR beta chain was determined in a study of cytomegalovirus exposure and HLA in healthy donors. Regarding the study as a whole: The authors reported that TCR beta sequences could predict HLA-A and HLA-B alleles. These predictions were accurate for most subjects in the first cohort. In an earlier analysis, most TCR beta V segments were productive about 87% or about 30% of the time.

This clone was seen a single time. What it binds is not known. Participants comprised healthy donors of bone marrow. This CDR3 is built from 12 residues. Per germline, CDR1 GTSNPN and CDR2 SVGIG (reference sequence). Trimming stripped 5 bases from V and 8 bases from J, with 13 bases between. PCR used 60 Vbeta primers and 13 Jbeta primers. How the authors handled the data: There were around 80 million unique TCR beta chains by a later count, and around 10 million of them were shared. The data were produced by immunoSEQ multiplex PCR, yet TCRdb's version contains in-frame clones alone and is incomplete. The DNA gave D and trimming, while V, J and clone size come from that table. The repertoire holds 150,000 to 200,000 clones, approximately 78% seen once, with roughly 0.99% in the top ten.

This rearrangement joins TRBV30 to TRBJ2-1; the D gene is possibly TRBD1 (5 bases). Sequenced material: PBMCs. The sequence was collected from a girl aged 2 to 10 in good health and CMV-seropositive. Here the CDR3 reads CAWDRLGDEQFF. The CDR3 DNA reads TGTGCCTGGGACCGTCTAGGGGATGAGCAGTTCTTC.